This T cell receptor (beta chain) was obtained from a study of tissue T cells after allogeneic stem cell transplantation. Study conclusions and caveats: Anatomically similar tissues had similar TCR repertoires within each patient. Shared clones across patients were few; motif clustering revealed tissue-specific shared signatures.

About this clone itself: What it binds is not known.

TCRdb keeps only in-frame clones here, not all; method: immunoSEQ multiplex PCR. The table has thousands of clones, 60% to 80% seen once. Retrospectively chosen non-transplant comparators had other cancers and at least five gastrointestinal samples, without known gastrointestinal disease. The starting material was tissue from the colon, obtained at autopsy. This clonotype originated in an older female donor with lung cancer.

This chain's CDR3 is CASRPRTRGSYNEQFF. Written as DNA, the CDR3 is TGTGCCAGCAGACCCCGGACTAGAGGCTCCTACAATGAGCAGTTCTTC. The rearrangement joins TRBV25-1 to TRBJ2-1, with 7 positions matching TRBD2. In germline, CDR1 is MGHDK, CDR2 SYGVNS. V dropped 6 bases and J dropped 0; count of bases not matched to a gene: 8. The CDR3 is made up of 16 amino acids. Drawing the rest from reference TRBV25-1 and TRBJ2-1, the complete variable domain is EADIYQTPRYLVIGTGKKITLECSQTMGHDKMYWYQQDPGMELHLIHYSYGVNSTEKGDLSSESTVSRIRTEHFPLTLESARPSHTSQYLCASRPRTRGSYNEQFFGPGTRLTVL.